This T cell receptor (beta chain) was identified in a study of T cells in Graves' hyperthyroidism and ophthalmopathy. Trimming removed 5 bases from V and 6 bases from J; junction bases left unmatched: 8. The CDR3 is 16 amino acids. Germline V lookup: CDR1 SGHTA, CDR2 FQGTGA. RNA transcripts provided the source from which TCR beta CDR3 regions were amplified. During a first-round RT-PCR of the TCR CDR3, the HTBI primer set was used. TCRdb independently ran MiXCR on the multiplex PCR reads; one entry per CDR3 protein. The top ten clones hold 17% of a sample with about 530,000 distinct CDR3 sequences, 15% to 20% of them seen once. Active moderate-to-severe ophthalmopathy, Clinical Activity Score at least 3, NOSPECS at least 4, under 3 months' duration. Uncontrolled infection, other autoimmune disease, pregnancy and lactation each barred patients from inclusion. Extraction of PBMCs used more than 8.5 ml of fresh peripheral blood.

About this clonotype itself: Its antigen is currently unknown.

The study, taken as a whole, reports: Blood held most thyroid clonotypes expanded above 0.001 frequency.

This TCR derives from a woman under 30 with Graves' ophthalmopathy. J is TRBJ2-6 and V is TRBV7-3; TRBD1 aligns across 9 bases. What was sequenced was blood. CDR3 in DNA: TGTGCCAGCAGCCGAGGACAGGGGAGGCTGGCCAACGTCCTGACTTTC. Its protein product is CASSRGQGRLANVLTF.